These 19 T cell receptor beta chains were sequenced from one sample in a study of cytomegalovirus exposure and HLA in healthy donors. PCR primers comprised 60 Vbeta and 13 Jbeta primers. Some clones are missing from TCRdb's copy, which holds only in-frame ones; the method was immunoSEQ multiplex PCR. The sample carries more than 45,000 clones, 70% to 85% recorded once. The sequenced sample consisted of PBMCs. The receptor source for this set is a young man in good health and CMV-seronegative.

The chain is built from TRBV5-4 and TRBJ2-7, with D perhaps TRBD2 (7 bases). The length of the CDR3 is 15 residues. The ends were cut back, 0 bases at V and 3 bases at J, with 13 bases in the middle. Germline-derived CDR1 and CDR2 are SGHNT and YYREEE (reference sequence). CDR3 sequence (DNA): TGTGCCAGCAGCTTGGCCGGGGGGCTGAACTACGAGCAGTACTTC. Amino acids: CASSLAGGLNYEQYF.

The chain employs TRBV18 and TRBJ1-1, with 10 bases that match TRBD1. Germline trimming cut 3 bases from V and 0 bases from J; bases unmatched to any gene: 7. This CDR3 is 17 amino acids long. CDR1 is KGHSH and CDR2 is LQKENI in the germline V gene. The CDR3 protein is CASSPLGQGGMNTEAFF. The CDR3 bases are TGTGCCAGCTCACCTCTAGGACAGGGGGGGATGAACACTGAAGCTTTCTTT.

The genes are TRBV28 and TRBJ2-7; 10 bases are shared with TRBD2. Looked up from germline, CDR1 is MDHEN and CDR2 is SYDVKM. The CDR3 contains 13 residues. Unmatched junction bases numbered 0, after V lost 5 bases and J lost 2 bases. DNA of the CDR3: TGTGCCAGCAGTCTAGCGGGGGCCTACGAGCAGTACTTC. Translated, it gives CASSLAGAYEQYF. Based on the CDR3 plus reference TRBV28 and TRBJ2-7, the full variable domain is DVKVTQSSRYLVKRTGEKVFLECVQDMDHENMFWYRQDPGLGLRLIYFSYDVKMKEKGDIPEGYSVSREKKERFSLILESASTNQTSMYLCASSLAGAYEQYFGPGTRLTVT.

The rearrangement uses TRBV11-3 and TRBJ2-5; D may be TRBD1 (5 bases). Trimming stripped 5 bases from V and 2 bases from J, with 12 bases between. This CDR3 comprises 14 residues. The germline V gene encodes CDR1 SGHNT and CDR2 YENEEA. Here the CDR3 reads CASSLWGPQETQYF. DNA of the CDR3: TGTGCCAGCAGCCTATGGGGCCCGCAAGAGACCCAGTACTTC.

The chain links TRBV2 to TRBJ1-3; 7 bases are a match to TRBD1. CDR1 and CDR2 (germline): SNHLY, FYNNEI. This CDR3 has 16 amino acids. V shed 5 bases and J 4 bases; nucleotides not matched to a gene: 11. The CDR3 here is CASSWGRGGAGNTIYF. CDR3 nucleotides: TGTGCCAGCAGTTGGGGGCGAGGGGGCGCCGGAAACACCATATATTTT.

J is TRBJ2-1 and V is TRBV5-6, with a tentative D call TRBD2 (5 bases). Germline assignment: CDR1 SGHDT and CDR2 YYEEEE. V was pared by 0 bases and J by 10 bases, with 11 bases between. The CDR3 extends over 13 amino acids. The CDR3 sequence is CASSLAGVGEQFF. The CDR3 coding sequence is TGTGCCAGCAGCTTGGCCGGGGTTGGGGAGCAGTTCTTC.

V and J are TRBV5-6 and TRBJ1-1, with 8 bases that match TRBD1. CDR1 is SGHDT and CDR2 is YYEEEE in the germline V gene. The J segment lost 1 base and the V segment lost 10 bases, leaving 9 bases of the junction unmatched. This CDR3 is 14 amino acids long. CDR3 sequence: CAGGRDRRNTEAFF. The DNA of the CDR3 is TGTGCCGGCGGCCGGGACAGGCGGAACACTGAAGCTTTCTTT.

The chain is built from TRBV28 and TRBJ2-5; D is unresolved. CDR1 and CDR2 from the germline V gene are MDHEN and SYDVKM. Trimming stripped 2 bases from V and 1 base from J, with 8 bases between. The CDR3 covers 14 residues. The CDR3 DNA follows: TGTGCCAGCAGTTTAACAGTAACCCAAGAGACCCAGTACTTC. Its translation is CASSLTVTQETQYF.

The gene calls are TRBV7-2 and TRBJ2-4; 9 bases map to TRBD1. The CDR3 spans 19 residues. CDR1 SGHTA and CDR2 FQGNSA come from the germline V gene. V shed 2 bases, J shed 0 bases, and the junction held 11 bases outside the gene matches. For the CDR3, the DNA is TGTGCCAGCAGCTTAAGGGGCGGGACAGGGCAATTAGCCAAAAACATTCAGTACTTC. Protein product: CASSLRGGTGQLAKNIQYF.

The chain has TRBV6-5 and TRBJ2-7; 9 bases map to TRBD1. Germline assignment: CDR1 MNHEY and CDR2 SVGAGI. The CDR3 consists of 15 residues. Trimming at V came to 5 bases and at J to 2 bases, leaving 7 bases not matched to a gene. CDR3 in amino acids: CASSMWDRVTYEQYF. The CDR3, as DNA: TGTGCCAGCAGTATGTGGGACAGGGTGACCTACGAGCAGTACTTC.

This sequence joins TRBV7-8 and TRBJ1-2; no firm D call. The germline V gene has CDR1 SGHVS and CDR2 FQNEAQ. The V gene lost 5 bases and the J gene lost 8 bases, with 12 bases spanning the gap. This CDR3 comprises 12 residues. The CDR3 region has the DNA TGTGCCAGCAGCCGACTGACCGGGGGCTACACCTTC. It encodes CASSRLTGGYTF. Drawing the rest from reference TRBV7-8 and TRBJ1-2, the complete variable domain is GAGVSQSPRYKVAKRGQDVALRCDPISGHVSLFWYQQALGQGPEFLTYFQNEAQLDKSGLPSDRFFAERPEGSVSTLKIQRTQQEDSAVYLCASSRLTGGYTFGSGTRLTVV.

The chain combines TRBV6-5 with TRBJ2-1, with D perhaps matching TRBD1 (5 bases). This CDR3 is 15 amino acids long. Germline V gene data show CDR1 as MNHEY and CDR2 as SVGAGI. Trimming cost V 0 bases and J 6 bases, with 12 bases left between them. CDR3 loop: CASSYSSTAFNEQFF. The CDR3, as DNA: TGTGCCAGCAGTTACTCGTCGACAGCTTTCAATGAGCAGTTCTTC.

This clone came up a few times. V gene TRBV6-5 combines with J gene TRBJ2-7, with 8 positions matching TRBD1. The CDR3 extends over 13 amino acids. Germline assignment: CDR1 MNHEY and CDR2 SVGAGI. Trimming at V came to 4 bases and at J to 6 bases, leaving 5 bases not matched to a gene. CDR3 sequence (DNA): TGTGCCAGCAGTTCAGGCAGGGGGCGCGAGCAGTACTTC. It translates to CASSSGRGREQYF.

The chain recombines TRBV5-1 with TRBJ1-3; maybe TRBD1 (6 bases). Germline-derived CDR1 and CDR2 are SGHRS and YFSETQ. Between the trimmed V and J ends, which lost 0 bases and 0 bases, there was a span of 10 bases. The CDR3 has 16 amino acids. In DNA form, the CDR3 reads TGCGCCAGCAGCTTGGTTGGGGGCCTCTCTGGAAACACCATATATTTT. This encodes CASSLVGGLSGNTIYF.

The CDR3 sequence: CASRVQGESTEAFF. For the CDR3, the DNA is TGTGCCAGCAGGGTACAGGGGGAAAGCACTGAAGCTTTCTTT. This rearrangement joins TRBV6-5 to TRBJ1-1, with 8 bases identical to TRBD1. The CDR3 spans 14 residues. V lost 6 bases and J lost 4; bases outside the gene matches: 7. Germline lookup yields CDR1 MNHEY and CDR2 SVGAGI.

The chain is built from TRBV10-2 and TRBJ2-3; 7 bases line up with TRBD1. With V trimmed by 4 bases and J by 0 bases, 4 bases remained unmatched. The CDR3 loop spans 15 amino acids. Germline V lookup: CDR1 WSHSY, CDR2 SAAADI. The CDR3 here is CASSATGISTDTQYF. CDR3 nucleotide sequence: TGCGCCAGCAGTGCGACAGGGATTAGCACAGATACGCAGTATTTT.

The rearrangement joins TRBV9 to TRBJ2-7; 9 bases map to TRBD1. Looked up from germline, CDR1 is SGDLS and CDR2 is YYNGEE. The CDR3 consists of 15 residues. The junction had 4 bases not matched to a gene; V was cut back by 0 bases and J by 3 bases. The CDR3 sequence is CASSVGTGAGYEQYF. CDR3 DNA: TGTGCCAGCAGCGTAGGGACAGGGGCCGGCTACGAGCAGTACTTC.

V and J are TRBV11-3 and TRBJ2-5, with 7 bases matching TRBD2. V lost 6 bases and J lost 4; bases outside the gene matches: 8. CDR3 length equals 14 residues. Germline V gene sequence: CDR1 SGHNT, CDR2 YENEEA. This CDR3 reads CASSPGGRRETQYF. In DNA, the CDR3 is TGTGCCAGCAGTCCGGGAGGCAGAAGAGAGACCCAGTACTTC.

The gene calls are TRBV7-2 and TRBJ2-1; 8 bases align to TRBD2. The CDR3 consists of 17 residues. The trim removed 3 bases at V and 10 bases at J, leaving 17 bases unmatched. The germline V gene has CDR1 SGHTA and CDR2 FQGNSA. The CDR3 here is CASSFSAVSGRAGEQFF. For the CDR3, the DNA is TGTGCCAGCAGCTTCTCAGCTGTTTCCGGGAGGGCCGGCGAGCAGTTCTTC. Full variable domain (rest looked up from reference TRBV7-2 and TRBJ2-1): GAGVSQSPSNKVTEKGKDVELRCDPISGHTALYWYRQSLGQGLEFLIYFQGNSAPDKSGLPSDRFSAERTGGSVSTLTIQRTQQEDSAVYLCASSFSAVSGRAGEQFFGPGTRLTVL.